This entry features one T cell receptor (beta chain) sequence. The germline V gene encodes CDR1 MNHEY and CDR2 SVGAGI. The CDR3 has 14 residues. Trimming removed 6 bases from V and 6 bases from J, with 16 bases in between. Authors' processing steps: The authors estimated nucleated cell counts from reference gene primer amplification. The assay was immunoSEQ multiplex PCR, and TCRdb's table has in-frame clones only and misses some. For V, J and clone size, that table is used; D and trimming come from the DNA. The sample has some 230,000 clones; roughly four fifths are singletons. This sample was taken from a study of blood T cell repertoires in COVID-19. Study-wide context: Sources were T cells, B-cell-depleted T cells, or PBMCs; the material itself was cDNA or gDNA.

The receptor's source is a woman at least 80 years old with COVID-19, enrolled during active disease. V and J are TRBV6-5 and TRBJ2-3, with D perhaps matching TRBD2 (5 bases). The source material was peripheral blood. The CDR3 coding sequence is TGTGCCAGCAGCCCGGGAACTAGGGTTGATACGCAGTATTTT. Encoded protein: CASSPGTRVDTQYF.